In this sample, the clone carrying this TCR beta chain turned up many times. Its antigen is not known. Unfractionated PBMC were spiked with known numbers of KT2 clone cells. This record belongs to a study of quantifying T cell responses using KT2 cells. Study information: TCR alpha and beta constant-region primers primed reverse transcription of RNA.

V was pared by 1 base and J by 1 base, with 2 bases of the junction left unmatched. CDR3 length: 15 amino acids. CDR1 is KGHSH and CDR2 is LQKENI in the germline V gene. Study-level points and caveats: Detection of KT2 sequences held at the lowest tested level, about one cell per 100,000 PBMC.

An oligo carrying a UMI was ligated to the cDNA 3' end. An equimolar mix of RC1.1 and RC1.2 primed the beta chain across TRBC1 and TRBC2. TCRdb reprocessed the UMI-ligation and nested PCR reads with MiXCR, giving one entry per CDR3 protein. The sample includes 40,000 to 55,000 distinct CDR3 sequences, around a tenth seen only once; the top ten take 8% to 13%. This TCR derives from a human donor. This chain uses TRBV18 with TRBJ2-3; 7 bases fit TRBD1. The sample comprised PBMCs spiked with cells of the T cell clone KT2. This chain's CDR3 is CASSPLQGGTDTQYF. The CDR3 DNA is TGTGCCAGCTCACCACTGCAGGGGGGCACAGATACGCAGTATTTT.